This TCR beta chain was captured in a study of T cells after somatic rescue of genetic block. The CDR3 contains 16 residues. Method: immunoSEQ multiplex PCR; TCRdb's copy keeps in-frame clones and lacks some. The sample contains around 7,000 clones, around 81% of which appear only once. The source material was peripheral blood mononuclear cells (PBMCs). V gene TRBV21-1 combines with J gene TRBJ1-5. TRBV21-1 is a pseudogene. This clonotype was sampled from a boy aged 5-17 years. The CDR3 sequence: CASSKGGGCSNQPQHF. The CDR3 coding sequence is TGTGCCAGCAGCAAGGGGGGAGGGTGTAGCAATCAGCCCCAGCATTTT.